A selection of T cell receptor beta chains follows, all from one sample in a study of beta chain features in type 1 diabetes. Sequencing used immunoSEQ multiplex PCR; TCRdb keeps in-frame clones, though not all of them. The sample consists of 120,000 to 150,000 clones, about 13% of them appearing once. Sequencing input: central memory CD4+ T cells from blood. All receptors derive from a young man with type 1 diabetes. Each CDR3 is given with its conserved first and last residue. A D gene is named only where the DNA matches it firmly. Some rows have no size entry. The others give once, few or many, or a class for an expanded clone.

D | J | size | V | CDR3 | DNA
NA | TRBJ1-1 | NA | TRBV30 | CAWSRVLNTEAFF | TGTGCCTGGAGTCGGGTTCTGAACACTGAAGCTTTCTTT
NA | TRBJ2-7 | NA | TRBV5-1 | CASSLEPGAGYEQYF | TGCGCCAGCAGCTTGGAACCAGGGGCTGGTTACGAGCAGTACTTC
NA | TRBJ1-2 | few | TRBV25-1 | CASGESGLYGYTF | TGTGCCAGCGGCGAGAGCGGACTGTATGGCTACACCTTC
NA | TRBJ1-6 | few | TRBV30 | CAWSVLRGGENPLHF | TGTGCCTGGAGTGTACTTCGAGGGGGTGAGAACCCCCTCCACTTT
NA | TRBJ1-1 | few | TRBV5-1 | CASSFGSLDTEAFF | TGCGCCAGCAGTTTCGGCTCCCTAGACACTGAAGCTTTCTTT
NA | TRBJ2-1 | NA | TRBV27 | CASSLKGPGNEQFF | TGTGCCAGCAGTTTAAAAGGTCCGGGGAATGAGCAGTTCTTC
NA | TRBJ2-5 | few | TRBV4-1 | CASSLLVQETQYF | TGCGCCAGCAGCTTACTCGTCCAAGAGACCCAGTACTTC
NA | TRBJ2-1 | NA | TRBV5-6 | CASSLGGKQFF | TGTGCCAGCAGCTTGGGCGGGAAACAGTTCTTC
TRBD2 | TRBJ2-1 | few | TRBV10-3 | CAISESRGSSGGRNEQFF | TGTGCCATCAGTGAGTCCCGCGGGAGTAGCGGGGGTCGTAATGAGCAGTTCTTC
NA | TRBJ2-5 | few | TRBV30 | CAWSVTQKETQYF | TGTGCCTGGAGTGTTACCCAAAAAGAGACCCAGTACTTC
NA | TRBJ2-2 | NA | TRBV7-9 | CASSLDTRDTGELFF | TGTGCCAGCAGCTTAGACACGCGTGACACCGGGGAGCTGTTTTTT
TRBD1 | TRBJ1-4 | NA | TRBV2 | CANRGGATNEKLFF | TGTGCCAACAGAGGGGGCGCCACTAATGAAAAACTGTTTTTT
NA | TRBJ1-1 | NA | TRBV16 | CASSQSPVAGAFF | TGTGCCAGCAGCCAGAGTCCGGTGGCGGGAGCTTTCTTT
NA | TRBJ2-7 | few | TRBV21-1 | CASSKGRRYYEQYF | TGTGCCAGCAGCAAAGGACGGCGGTACTACGAGCAGTACTTC
NA | TRBJ2-7 | few | TRBV6-1 | CASRVGGGPYEQYF | TGTGCCAGCAGGGTGGGAGGGGGCCCCTACGAGCAGTACTTC
TRBD2 | TRBJ2-5 | NA | TRBV28 | CASVTGGQETQYF | TGTGCCAGCGTGACGGGGGGTCAAGAGACCCAGTACTTC
NA | TRBJ2-7 | NA | TRBV6-5 | CASSPTFSYEQYF | TGTGCCAGCAGTCCTACATTTTCCTACGAGCAGTACTTC
NA | TRBJ2-2 | few | TRBV25-1 | CASSESTVANTGELFF | TGTGCCAGCAGTGAATCGACGGTCGCGAACACCGGGGAGCTGTTTTTT
NA | TRBJ1-2 | many | TRBV29-1 | CSVLLSGASNYGYTF | TGCAGCGTCCTTCTCTCGGGGGCTTCTAACTATGGCTACACCTTC
TRBD2 | TRBJ2-5 | few | TRBV7-9 | CASILMSGGPQTQYF | TGTGCCAGCATCCTGATGTCGGGGGGGCCTCAGACCCAGTACTTC
NA | TRBJ1-2 | few | TRBV5-7 | CASSLVDERGQHYYGYTF | TGTGCCAGCAGCTTGGTCGATGAACGGGGCCAACATTACTATGGCTACACCTTC
NA | TRBJ1-6 | NA | TRBV10-3 | CAISERGSSYNSPLHF | TGTGCCATCAGTGAAAGAGGGAGCTCCTATAATTCACCCCTCCACTTT
NA | TRBJ2-3 | few | TRBV19 | CASSPQGQIDTQYF | TGTGCCAGTAGTCCTCAAGGACAGATAGATACGCAGTATTTT
NA | TRBJ2-7 | NA | TRBV5-4 | CASSLGGRYEQYF | TGTGCCAGCAGCTTAGGAGGGCGGTACGAGCAGTACTTC
TRBD1 | TRBJ1-6 | many | TRBV6-6 | CASSRQGANSPLHF | TGTGCCAGCAGCAGACAGGGGGCTAATTCACCCCTCCACTTT
TRBD2 | TRBJ2-1 | NA | TRBV19 | CASSIRTSNLGNEQFF | TGTGCCAGTAGTATCCGGACTAGTAATTTGGGCAATGAGCAGTTCTTC
NA | TRBJ1-2 | NA | TRBV5-4 | CASSLFGGYTF | TGTGCCAGCAGCTTGTTCGGGGGCTACACCTTC
TRBD2 | TRBJ2-1 | NA | TRBV10-3 | CAISESNSGGNEQFF | TGTGCCATCAGTGAGTCGAATAGCGGGGGGAATGAGCAGTTCTTC
NA | TRBJ1-3 | few | TRBV19 | CASSLRGTGNTIYF | TGTGCCAGTAGTCTGCGGGGAACTGGAAACACCATATATTTT
TRBD1 | TRBJ2-3 | NA | TRBV30 | CAWNPGQGITDTQYF | TGTGCCTGGAACCCGGGACAGGGGATCACAGATACGCAGTATTTT
TRBD2 | TRBJ2-3 | few | TRBV29-1 | CSDAETSSGTDTQYF | TGCAGCGATGCGGAGACTAGCTCTGGCACAGATACGCAGTATTTT
NA | TRBJ2-3 | few | TRBV2 | CASKDVGRQISTDTQYF | TGTGCCAGCAAAGACGTGGGGAGACAGATTAGCACAGATACGCAGTATTTT
NA | TRBJ2-5 | few | TRBV6-5 | CASSYSISGQQETQYF | TGTGCCAGCAGTTACTCGATAAGCGGCCAGCAAGAGACCCAGTACTTC
NA | TRBJ1-1 | few | TRBV28 | CASSQGWRLGAFF | TGTGCCAGCAGCCAAGGATGGAGACTAGGAGCTTTCTTT
TRBD1 | TRBJ1-5 | few | TRBV7-8 | CASSVQGDQPQHF | TGTGCCAGCAGCGTACAGGGGGATCAGCCCCAGCATTTT
TRBD1 | TRBJ1-3 | NA | TRBV6-6 | CASSWTGNAGNTIYF | TGTGCCAGCAGTTGGACAGGGAACGCGGGAAACACCATATATTTT
NA | TRBJ1-5 | NA | TRBV5-6 | CASSRGIGNQPQHF | TGTGCCAGCAGCCGGGGGATCGGGAATCAGCCCCAGCATTTT
NA | TRBJ1-1 | few | TRBV14 | CASSQVPGKGTEAFF | TGTGCCAGCAGCCAAGTCCCTGGGAAGGGGACTGAAGCTTTCTTT
TRBD2 | TRBJ2-3 | once | TRBV15 | CATSTRTSGSTDTQYF | TGTGCCACCAGTACTCGGACTAGCGGGTCCACAGATACGCAGTATTTT
NA | TRBJ1-4 | NA | TRBV9 | CASSIGQSREKLFF | TGTGCCAGCAGCATAGGACAGTCGCGCGAAAAACTGTTTTTT
NA | TRBJ1-1 | few | TRBV10-3 | CAISAASSGNTEAFF | TGTGCCATCAGTGCAGCGTCCTCTGGCAACACTGAAGCTTTCTTT
NA | TRBJ2-7 | few | TRBV29-1 | CSATTPLRGYEQYF | TGCAGCGCCACTACCCCACTCCGGGGATACGAGCAGTACTTC
TRBD2 | TRBJ2-1 | NA | TRBV5-4 | CASSPGGSGGSSEQFF | TGTGCCAGCAGCCCGGGGGGAAGTGGAGGGTCAAGTGAGCAGTTCTTC
NA | TRBJ1-2 | few | TRBV28 | CASSPHGQFYGYTF | TGTGCCAGCAGTCCCCATGGGCAGTTCTATGGCTACACCTTC
NA | TRBJ2-1 | few | TRBV15 | CATSRDWKGEQFF | TGTGCCACCAGCAGAGATTGGAAAGGTGAGCAGTTCTTC
NA | TRBJ1-2 | NA | TRBV29-1 | CSVEDRNTF | TGCAGCGTGGAAGATAGGAACACCTTC
NA | TRBJ2-7 | NA | TRBV19 | CASSAGPAGSHEQYF | TGTGCCAGTAGTGCGGGACCGGCAGGGTCTCACGAGCAGTACTTC
NA | TRBJ2-7 | NA | TRBV18 | CASSPSSLSSYEQYF | TGTGCCAGCTCACCGAGCAGTCTGAGCTCCTACGAGCAGTACTTC
NA | TRBJ2-3 | once | TRBV5-1 | CASSLALAGHSTDTQYF | TGCGCCAGCAGCTTGGCCTTGGCAGGGCATAGCACAGATACGCAGTATTTT
NA | TRBJ2-3 | few | TRBV6-6 | CASSALGGGTDTQYF | TGTGCCAGCTCGGCTTTAGGGGGTGGCACAGATACGCAGTATTTT
TRBD2 | TRBJ2-5 | few | TRBV30 | CAWSSGGAQETQYF | TGTGCCTGGAGTTCGGGAGGGGCCCAAGAGACCCAGTACTTC
NA | TRBJ1-6 | few | TRBV28 | CASKMGRDNSPLHF | TGTGCCAGCAAGATGGGACGCGATAATTCACCCCTCCACTTT
NA | TRBJ1-3 | few | TRBV28 | CASSLGGAFGGNTIYF | TGTGCCAGCAGTTTAGGCGGGGCCTTCGGGGGGAACACCATATATTTT
NA | TRBJ1-1 | few | TRBV7-9 | CASAPEDTEAFF | TGTGCCAGTGCCCCCGAAGACACTGAAGCTTTCTTT
TRBD1 | TRBJ2-2 | many | TRBV18 | CASFRTGTNTGELFF | TGTGCCAGCTTCCGGACAGGGACGAACACCGGGGAGCTGTTTTTT
TRBD2 | TRBJ2-5 | few | TRBV9 | CASSGSTSAETQYF | TGTGCCAGCAGCGGGTCGACTAGCGCGGAGACCCAGTACTTC
TRBD2 | TRBJ2-7 | few | TRBV7-8 | CASSSGSLAGAYEQYF | TGTGCCAGCAGCTCGGGATCCCTAGCGGGGGCCTACGAGCAGTACTTC